This note documents a single T cell receptor (beta chain) sequence. These data come from a study of blood T cell repertoires in COVID-19. The wider study: Whether acute or convalescent, the COVID-19 samples came from the United States, Italy and Spain. The analysed material was cDNA or gDNA that came from T cells, B-cell-depleted T cells, or PBMCs.

Assay used: immunoSEQ multiplex PCR; TCRdb lists only in-frame clones, some missing. The sample carries under 250,000 clones, more than 75% recorded once. The source is a man older than 75 with acute or convalescent COVID-19. Sequenced: peripheral blood.

CDR3 sequence (DNA): TGTGCCAGCAGTACAGCCTATGGCTACACCTTC. Translation gives CASSTAYGYTF. The chain carries TRBV28 and TRBJ1-2; no definite D call. Trimming stripped 5 bases from V and 4 bases from J, with 5 bases between. Germline lookup yields CDR1 MDHEN and CDR2 SYDVKM. The CDR3 loop spans 11 amino acids.